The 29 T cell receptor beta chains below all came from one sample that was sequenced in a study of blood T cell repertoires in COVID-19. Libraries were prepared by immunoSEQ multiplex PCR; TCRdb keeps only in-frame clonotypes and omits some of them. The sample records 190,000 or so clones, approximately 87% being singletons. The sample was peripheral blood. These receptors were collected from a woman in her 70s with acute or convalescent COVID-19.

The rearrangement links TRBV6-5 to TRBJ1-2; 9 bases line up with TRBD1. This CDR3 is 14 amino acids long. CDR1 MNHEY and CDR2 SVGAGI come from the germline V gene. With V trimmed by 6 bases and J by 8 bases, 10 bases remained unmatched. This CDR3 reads CASSSTGGVEGYTF. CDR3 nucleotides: TGTGCCAGCAGCTCGACAGGGGGAGTGGAAGGCTACACCTTC.

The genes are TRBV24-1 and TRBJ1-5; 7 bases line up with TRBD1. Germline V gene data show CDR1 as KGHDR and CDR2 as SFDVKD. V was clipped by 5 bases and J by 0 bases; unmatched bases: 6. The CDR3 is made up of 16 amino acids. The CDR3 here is CATSGATGHSNQPQHF. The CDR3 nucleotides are TGTGCCACCAGTGGCGCGACAGGGCATAGCAATCAGCCCCAGCATTTT.

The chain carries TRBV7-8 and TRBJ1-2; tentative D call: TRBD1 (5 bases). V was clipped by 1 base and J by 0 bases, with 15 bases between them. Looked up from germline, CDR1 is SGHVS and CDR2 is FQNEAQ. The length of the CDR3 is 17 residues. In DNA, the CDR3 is TGTGCCAGCAGCTTAGATAATGTGGGGCGTTCTAACTATGGCTACACCTTC. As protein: CASSLDNVGRSNYGYTF.

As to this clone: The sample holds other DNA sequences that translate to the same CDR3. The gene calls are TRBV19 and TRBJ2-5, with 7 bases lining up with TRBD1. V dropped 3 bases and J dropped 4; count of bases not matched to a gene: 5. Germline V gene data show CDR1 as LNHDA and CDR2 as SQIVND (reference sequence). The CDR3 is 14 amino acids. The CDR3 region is CASSMGTGAETQYF. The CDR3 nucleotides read TGTGCCAGTAGTATGGGCACAGGGGCAGAGACCCAGTACTTC.

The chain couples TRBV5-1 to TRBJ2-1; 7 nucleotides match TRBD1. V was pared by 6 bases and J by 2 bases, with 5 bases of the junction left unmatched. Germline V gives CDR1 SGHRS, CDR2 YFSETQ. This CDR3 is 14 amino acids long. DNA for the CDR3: TGCGCCAGCAACCCGGGACAGACCTACAATGAGCAGTTCTTC. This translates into CASNPGQTYNEQFF. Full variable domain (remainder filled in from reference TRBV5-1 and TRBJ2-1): KAGVTQTPRYLIKTRGQQVTLSCSPISGHRSVSWYQQTPGQGLQFLFEYFSETQRNKGNFPGRFSGRQFSNSRSEMNVSTLELGDSALYLCASNPGQTYNEQFFGPGTRLTVL.

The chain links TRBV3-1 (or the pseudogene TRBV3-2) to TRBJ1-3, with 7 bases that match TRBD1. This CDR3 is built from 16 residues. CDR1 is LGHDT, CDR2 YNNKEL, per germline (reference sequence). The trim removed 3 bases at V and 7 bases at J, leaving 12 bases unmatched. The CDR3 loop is CASSQGGRGYRNTIYF. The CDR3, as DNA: TGTGCCAGCAGCCAGGGGGGCAGGGGGTACCGTAACACCATATATTTT.

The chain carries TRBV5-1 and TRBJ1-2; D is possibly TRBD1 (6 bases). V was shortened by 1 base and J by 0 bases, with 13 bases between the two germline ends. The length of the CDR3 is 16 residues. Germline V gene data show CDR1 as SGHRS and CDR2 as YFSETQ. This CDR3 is CASSLTGDTTNYGYTF. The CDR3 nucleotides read TGCGCCAGCAGCTTGACCGGGGACACTACTAACTATGGCTACACCTTC.

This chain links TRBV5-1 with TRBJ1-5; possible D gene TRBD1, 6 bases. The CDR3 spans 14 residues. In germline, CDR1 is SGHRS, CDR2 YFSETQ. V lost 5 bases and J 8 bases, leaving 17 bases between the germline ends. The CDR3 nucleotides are TGCGCCAGCAGTCCGAGGGGTTCAGGGGAGCCCCAGCATTTT. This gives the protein CASSPRGSGEPQHF.

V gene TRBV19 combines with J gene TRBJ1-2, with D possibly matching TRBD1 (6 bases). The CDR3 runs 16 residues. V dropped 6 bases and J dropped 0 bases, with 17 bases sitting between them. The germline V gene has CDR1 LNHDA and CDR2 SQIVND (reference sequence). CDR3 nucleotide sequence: TGTGCCAGTAGCGACCTGTGGGGGCAAGCTAACTATGGCTACACCTTC. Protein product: CASSDLWGQANYGYTF.

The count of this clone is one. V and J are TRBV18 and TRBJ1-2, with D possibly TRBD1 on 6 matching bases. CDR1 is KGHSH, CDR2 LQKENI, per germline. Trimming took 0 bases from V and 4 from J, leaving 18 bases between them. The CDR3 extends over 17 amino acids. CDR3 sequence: CASSPPERGSGSYGYTF. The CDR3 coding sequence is TGTGCCAGCTCACCACCGGAAAGGGGGAGTGGGAGCTATGGCTACACCTTC.

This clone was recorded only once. CDR3: CASSIGGTYKETQYF. In DNA, the CDR3 is TGTGCCAGTAGTATAGGGGGCACCTACAAAGAGACCCAGTACTTC. V and J are TRBV19 and TRBJ2-5; TRBD1 might be the D (5 bases). V was cut by 1 base and J by 3 bases, with 12 bases left in between. CDR1 is LNHDA and CDR2 is SQIVND in the germline V gene (reference sequence). The CDR3 is made up of 15 amino acids.

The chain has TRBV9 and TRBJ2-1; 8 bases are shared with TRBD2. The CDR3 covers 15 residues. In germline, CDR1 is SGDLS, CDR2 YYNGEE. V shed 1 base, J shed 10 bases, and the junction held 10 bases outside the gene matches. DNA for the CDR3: TGTGCCAGCAGCGTAACGGGACTAGGGGGACGGGAGCAGTTCTTC. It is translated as CASSVTGLGGREQFF.

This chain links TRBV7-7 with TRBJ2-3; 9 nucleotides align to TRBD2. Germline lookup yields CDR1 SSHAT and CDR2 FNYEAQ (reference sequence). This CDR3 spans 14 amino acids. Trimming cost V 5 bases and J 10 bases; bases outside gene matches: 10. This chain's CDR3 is CASSAREGSPSQYF. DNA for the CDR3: TGTGCCAGCAGCGCGCGGGAGGGGTCCCCTTCGCAGTATTTT.

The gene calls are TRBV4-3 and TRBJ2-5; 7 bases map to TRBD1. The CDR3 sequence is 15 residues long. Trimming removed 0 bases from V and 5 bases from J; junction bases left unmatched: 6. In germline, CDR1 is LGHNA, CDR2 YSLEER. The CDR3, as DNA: TGCGCCAGCAGCCAAGATAACAGGGGATGGGAGACCCAGTACTTC. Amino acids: CASSQDNRGWETQYF.

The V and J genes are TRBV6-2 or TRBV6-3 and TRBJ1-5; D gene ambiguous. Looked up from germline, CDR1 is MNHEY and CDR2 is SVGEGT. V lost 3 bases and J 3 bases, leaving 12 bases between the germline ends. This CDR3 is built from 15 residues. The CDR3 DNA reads TGTGCCAGCAGTTATGGTGAGATTTCCAATCAGCCCCAGCATTTT. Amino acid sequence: CASSYGEISNQPQHF.

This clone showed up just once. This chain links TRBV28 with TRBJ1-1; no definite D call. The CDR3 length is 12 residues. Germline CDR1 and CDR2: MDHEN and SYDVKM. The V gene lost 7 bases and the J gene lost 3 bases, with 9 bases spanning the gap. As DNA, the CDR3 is TGTGCCAGCACCGGTCTGGACACTGAAGCTTTCTTT. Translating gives CASTGLDTEAFF.

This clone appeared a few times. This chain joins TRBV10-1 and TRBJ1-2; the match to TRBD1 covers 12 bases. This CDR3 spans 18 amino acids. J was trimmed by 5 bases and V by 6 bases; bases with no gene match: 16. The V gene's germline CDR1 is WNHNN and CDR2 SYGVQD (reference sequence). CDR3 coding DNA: TGCGCCAGCAGGGATATACGGGACAGGGGGCGTAGAAGGTATGGCTACACCTTC. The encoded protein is CASRDIRDRGRRRYGYTF.

CDR3 region: CASSITRGNYGYTF. Here the CDR3 DNA reads TGTGCCAGTAGTATAACCAGGGGTAACTATGGCTACACCTTC. The chain has TRBV19 and TRBJ1-2; maybe TRBD1 (6 bases). The CDR3 contains 14 residues. Trimming removed 2 bases at V and 1 base at J, with 8 bases between. Germline-derived CDR1 and CDR2 are LNHDA and SQIVND (reference sequence).

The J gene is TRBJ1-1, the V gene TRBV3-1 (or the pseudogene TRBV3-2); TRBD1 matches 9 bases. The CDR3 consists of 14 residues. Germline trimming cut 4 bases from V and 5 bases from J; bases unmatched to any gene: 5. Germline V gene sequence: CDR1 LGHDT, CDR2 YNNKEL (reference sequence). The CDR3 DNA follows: TGTGCCAGCAGCCCCGACAGGGGGAAAACTGAAGCTTTCTTT. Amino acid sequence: CASSPDRGKTEAFF.

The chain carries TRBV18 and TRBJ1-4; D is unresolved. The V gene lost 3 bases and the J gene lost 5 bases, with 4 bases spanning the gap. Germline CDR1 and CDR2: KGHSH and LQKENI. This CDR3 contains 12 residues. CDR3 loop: CASSPANEKLFF. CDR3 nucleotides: TGTGCCAGCTCACCGGCAAATGAAAAACTGTTTTTT.

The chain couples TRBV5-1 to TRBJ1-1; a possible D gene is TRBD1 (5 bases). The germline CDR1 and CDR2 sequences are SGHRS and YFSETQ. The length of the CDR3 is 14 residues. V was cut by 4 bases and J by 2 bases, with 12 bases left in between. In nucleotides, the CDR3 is TGCGCCAGCAGCCGGACCGGGGGTAACACTGAAGCTTTCTTT. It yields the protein CASSRTGGNTEAFF.

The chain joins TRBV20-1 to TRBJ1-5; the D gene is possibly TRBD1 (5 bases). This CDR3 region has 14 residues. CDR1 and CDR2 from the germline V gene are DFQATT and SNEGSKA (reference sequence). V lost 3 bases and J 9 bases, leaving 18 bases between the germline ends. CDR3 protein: CSASGDSGQGPQHF. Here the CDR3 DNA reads TGCAGTGCTAGTGGGGACTCGGGGCAAGGGCCCCAGCATTTT.

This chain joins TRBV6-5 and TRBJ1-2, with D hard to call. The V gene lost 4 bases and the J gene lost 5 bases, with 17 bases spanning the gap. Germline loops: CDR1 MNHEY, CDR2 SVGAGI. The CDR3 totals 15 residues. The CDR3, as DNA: TGTGCCAGCAGTTCCCCCAACGGGAGGGAGTATGGCTACACCTTC. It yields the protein CASSSPNGREYGYTF.

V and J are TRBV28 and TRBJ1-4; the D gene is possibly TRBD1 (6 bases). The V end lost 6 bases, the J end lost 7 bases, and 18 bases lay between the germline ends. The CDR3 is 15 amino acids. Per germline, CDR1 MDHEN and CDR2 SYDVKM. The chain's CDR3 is CASSTELAGVEKLFF. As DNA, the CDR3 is TGTGCCAGCAGCACAGAACTTGCAGGGGTTGAAAAACTGTTTTTT.

CDR3 nucleotides: TGTGCCAGTAGTAATGCGGGGGGACCCTACAATGAGCAGTTCTTC. The encoded protein is CASSNAGGPYNEQFF. The chain links TRBV19 to TRBJ2-1; 8 nucleotides align to TRBD2. V trimming: 4 bases; J trimming: 2 bases; junction bases outside the gene matches: 4. This CDR3 has 15 residues. Germline-derived CDR1 and CDR2 are LNHDA and SQIVND (reference sequence).

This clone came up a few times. In DNA, the CDR3 is TGTGCCAGCAGCTCTAGGGGGGGCCCAGATACGCAGTATTTT. Translation gives CASSSRGGPDTQYF. The gene calls are TRBV11-3 and TRBJ2-3; D is perhaps TRBD2 (7 bases). CDR3 length: 14 amino acids. Trimming removed 4 bases from V and 4 bases from J, with 12 bases in between. Germline V gene data show CDR1 as SGHNT and CDR2 as YENEEA.

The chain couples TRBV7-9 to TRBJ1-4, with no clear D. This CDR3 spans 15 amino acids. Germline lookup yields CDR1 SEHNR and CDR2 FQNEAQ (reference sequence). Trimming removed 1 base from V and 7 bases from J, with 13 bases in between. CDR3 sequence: CASSLVRGLVEKLFF. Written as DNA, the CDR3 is TGTGCCAGCAGCTTAGTACGGGGTCTTGTTGAAAAACTGTTTTTT.

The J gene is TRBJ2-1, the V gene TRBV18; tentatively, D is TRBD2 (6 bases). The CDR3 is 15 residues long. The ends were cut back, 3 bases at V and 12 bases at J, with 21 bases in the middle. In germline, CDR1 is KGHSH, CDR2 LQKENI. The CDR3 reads CASSPTERGIRGQFF. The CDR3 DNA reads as TGTGCCAGCTCACCCACGGAACGGGGGATTAGGGGGCAGTTCTTC.

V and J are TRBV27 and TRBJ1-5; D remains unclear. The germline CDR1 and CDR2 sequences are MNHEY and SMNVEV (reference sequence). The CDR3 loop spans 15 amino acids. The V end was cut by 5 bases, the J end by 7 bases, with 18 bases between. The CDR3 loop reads CASSPLRAGRQPQHF. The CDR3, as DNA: TGTGCCAGCAGTCCCCTCCGTGCGGGTCGGCAGCCCCAGCATTTT.